The text below deals with one T cell receptor (beta chain). Antigen: not known. A single record per CDR3 protein comes from TCRdb applying MiXCR to the 5' RACE reads. The sample lists some 350,000 distinct CDR3 sequences; more than 9% were seen once. The source of the sample is a study of T cells after yellow fever vaccination. Study findings and constraints: FACS-sorted repertoires could contain abundant clonotypes contaminating from the bulk population. Post-booster repertoires again held most primary-vaccination clones (roughly 95% CD4, about 88% CD8).

V was trimmed by 6 bases and J by 5 bases, leaving 17 bases between them. This CDR3 is built from 14 residues. CDR1 is SGHTA, CDR2 FQGNSA, per germline. The rearrangement uses TRBV7-2 and TRBJ2-7; D is unclear. The input for sequencing was PBMCs, taken on the day of the first yellow fever vaccination. This clonotype originated in a man younger than 35 who received the YFV17D yellow fever vaccine. CDR3 bases: TGTGCCAGCAGTCGCCGGTATGTTTCCCACGAGCAGTACTTC. This sequence encodes CASSRRYVSHEQYF. Based on the CDR3 plus reference TRBV7-2 and TRBJ2-7, the full variable domain is GAGVSQSPSNKVTEKGKDVELRCDPISGHTALYWYRQSLGQGLEFLIYFQGNSAPDKSGLPSDRFSAERTGGSVSTLTIQRTQQEDSAVYLCASSRRYVSHEQYFGPGTRLTVT.